These T cell receptor beta chains were read from a single sample in a study of CD8 T cells in Susac syndrome. TCRdb reanalysed the immunoSEQ multiplex PCR reads using MiXCR and keeps one entry per CDR3 protein. The sample contains under 150,000 distinct CDR3 sequences, more than 75% of which appear only once. Sequencing was performed on CD8+ T cells from PBMCs. These receptors were obtained from a human donor with multiple sclerosis. Both conserved end residues are part of each CDR3. Each record gives: D gene, clone size, J gene, V gene, CDR3 protein, CDR3 DNA. D genes are given only for firm matches. Only part of the rows carry a size: once, few, many, or a class if the clone is expanded.

. . TRBJ1-1 TRBV12-3/TRBV12-4 CASSQRLEGPEAFF TGTGCCAGCAGCCAGAGGCTGGAAGGGCCTGAAGCTTTCTTT
. . TRBJ1-2 TRBV29-1 CSVEATVGDGGYTF TGCAGCGTTGAAGCGACGGTAGGAGACGGGGGCTACACCTTC
TRBD1 . TRBJ1-2 TRBV10-2 CASWGGTLTGDYGYTF TGCGCCAGCTGGGGGGGGACTCTCACAGGGGACTATGGCTACACCTTC
TRBD1 . TRBJ1-2 TRBV29-1 CSVEELDRVYGYTF TGCAGCGTTGAAGAACTGGACAGGGTTTATGGCTACACCTTC
. . TRBJ2-2 TRBV19 CASSMGLNTGELFF TGTGCCAGTAGTATGGGGTTAAACACCGGGGAGCTGTTTTTT
TRBD2 . TRBJ2-1 TRBV5-1 CASSGGLAGGRVFDEQFF TGCGCCAGCAGCGGGGGACTAGCGGGAGGGAGGGTATTCGATGAGCAGTTCTTC
. . TRBJ2-7 TRBV15 CATSPGLYYEQYF TGTGCCACCAGCCCGGGACTCTACTACGAGCAGTACTTC
. . TRBJ2-1 TRBV3-1 CASSQEPLTNEQFF TGTGCCAGCAGCCAAGAGCCCTTAACCAATGAGCAGTTCTTC
. . TRBJ1-5 TRBV28 CASSYTSGQPQHF TGTGCCAGCAGTTACACCTCTGGTCAGCCCCAGCATTTT
. . TRBJ2-1 TRBV5-1 CASSLEDSEEFF TGCGCCAGCAGCTTGGAAGACAGTGAGGAGTTCTTC
. . TRBJ2-7 TRBV30 CALTALDNYEQYF TGTGCCCTGACAGCCCTCGACAACTACGAGCAGTACTTC
. . TRBJ1-1 TRBV4-3 CASSQGYDTEAFF TGCGCCAGCAGCCAGGGGTATGACACTGAAGCTTTCTTT
. . TRBJ2-7 TRBV28 CASSPLRDRSISYEQYF TGTGCCAGCAGTCCCCTGAGAGACAGGAGTATCTCCTACGAGCAGTACTTC
. . TRBJ1-2 TRBV5-6 CASSLAGLEEYYGYTF TGTGCCAGCAGCTTGGCCGGATTAGAAGAGTACTATGGCTACACCTTC
. . TRBJ2-3 TRBV19 CASSMKLSSTDTQYF TGTGCCAGTAGTATGAAACTCTCTAGCACAGATACGCAGTATTTT
TRBD2 . TRBJ2-7 TRBV27 CASSWTRGNYEQYF TGTGCCAGCAGTTGGACTAGGGGAAACTACGAGCAGTACTTC
. . TRBJ2-6 TRBV27 CASSYDPGNSGANVLTF TGTGCCAGCAGTTACGATCCCGGGAACTCTGGGGCCAACGTCCTGACTTTC
TRBD2 once TRBJ2-5 TRBV27 CASSPGGVFQETQYF TGTGCCAGCAGCCCGGGAGGCGTTTTCCAAGAGACCCAGTACTTC
. . TRBJ2-1 TRBV3-1 CASSISGYPSSYNEQFF TGTGCCAGCAGCATATCGGGCTACCCTAGCTCCTACAATGAGCAGTTCTTC